Listed below are T cell receptor beta chains from one sample, sequenced in a study of T cell repertoires and Cas9 in healthy adults. Assay used: immunoSEQ multiplex PCR; TCRdb lists only in-frame clones, some missing. This sample has about 22,000 clones, with less than 95% found just once. Sequences were obtained from CD4+ effector T cells (CD127+, CD25-, CD137-, CD154-) from PBMCs; culture status not recorded. The receptors stem from a human donor in good health. Each CDR3 is given with its conserved first and last residue. Fields, in order: J gene, V gene, clone size, D gene, CDR3 protein, CDR3 DNA. The D gene is left open where the match is weak. Only part of the rows carry a size: once, few, many, or a class if the clone is expanded.

J gene: TRBJ2-5
V gene: TRBV6-5
clone size: NA
D gene: NA
CDR3 protein: CASSYPGAQETQYF
CDR3 DNA: TGTGCCAGCAGTTATCCGGGGGCCCAAGAGACCCAGTACTTC

J gene: TRBJ1-1
V gene: TRBV9
clone size: NA
D gene: TRBD1
CDR3 protein: CASSAGQGVEAFF
CDR3 DNA: TGTGCCAGCAGCGCGGGGCAGGGGGTTGAAGCTTTCTTT

J gene: TRBJ2-5
V gene: TRBV7-9
clone size: NA
D gene: NA
CDR3 protein: CASSSLVGQETQYF
CDR3 DNA: TGTGCCAGCAGCTCGTTAGTCGGCCAAGAGACCCAGTACTTC

J gene: TRBJ1-2
V gene: TRBV5-6
clone size: NA
D gene: NA
CDR3 protein: CASSFSSSNYGYTF
CDR3 DNA: TGTGCCAGCAGCTTCTCATCGTCTAACTATGGCTACACCTTC

J gene: TRBJ2-3
V gene: TRBV5-1
clone size: NA
D gene: TRBD2
CDR3 protein: CASSLSAAGVF
CDR3 DNA: TGCGCCAGCAGCTTGTCGGCAGCGGGAGTATTT

J gene: TRBJ2-1
V gene: TRBV5-4
clone size: NA
D gene: NA
CDR3 protein: CASSLGPGSDEQFF
CDR3 DNA: TGTGCCAGCAGCTTGGGACCCGGTTCGGATGAGCAGTTCTTC

J gene: TRBJ1-1
V gene: TRBV7-9
clone size: NA
D gene: NA
CDR3 protein: CASSLEEGTEAFF
CDR3 DNA: TGTGCCAGCAGCTTAGAAGAAGGCACTGAAGCTTTCTTT

J gene: TRBJ2-5
V gene: TRBV28
clone size: NA
D gene: NA
CDR3 protein: CASSQPSYGGQETQYF
CDR3 DNA: TGTGCCAGCAGTCAACCCTCTTACGGGGGACAAGAGACCCAGTACTTC

J gene: TRBJ2-1
V gene: TRBV5-1
clone size: NA
D gene: TRBD1
CDR3 protein: CASSPQAKTGRRLNEQFF
CDR3 DNA: TGCGCCAGCAGCCCCCAAGCAAAGACAGGGCGAAGACTCAATGAGCAGTTCTTC

J gene: TRBJ2-7
V gene: TRBV2
clone size: NA
D gene: NA
CDR3 protein: CASSERPGNGQYF
CDR3 DNA: TGTGCCAGCAGTGAACGGCCGGGGAACGGCCAGTACTTC

J gene: TRBJ1-5
V gene: TRBV19
clone size: NA
D gene: NA
CDR3 protein: CASSPRWGGANQPQHF
CDR3 DNA: TGTGCCAGTAGTCCCAGGTGGGGGGGGGCCAATCAGCCCCAGCATTTT

J gene: TRBJ2-1
V gene: TRBV28
clone size: NA
D gene: NA
CDR3 protein: CASSFQQGGDEQFF
CDR3 DNA: TGTGCCAGCAGTTTCCAGCAGGGGGGCGATGAGCAGTTCTTC

J gene: TRBJ1-5
V gene: TRBV21-1
clone size: NA
D gene: NA
CDR3 protein: CASSKARQGRSQPQHF
CDR3 DNA: TGTGCCAGCAGCAAAGCGAGACAGGGTAGGTCTCAGCCCCAGCATTTT

J gene: TRBJ1-2
V gene: TRBV20-1
clone size: NA
D gene: NA
CDR3 protein: CSASPTDGYTF
CDR3 DNA: TGCAGTGCTAGCCCAACAGATGGCTACACCTTC

J gene: TRBJ1-5
V gene: TRBV4-1
clone size: NA
D gene: NA
CDR3 protein: CASSQESQPRSWVQPQHF
CDR3 DNA: TGCGCCAGCAGCCAAGAAAGTCAGCCACGTTCGTGGGTACAGCCCCAGCATTTT

J gene: TRBJ1-1
V gene: TRBV29-1
clone size: NA
D gene: NA
CDR3 protein: CSVETGGSTEAFF
CDR3 DNA: TGCAGCGTTGAGACCGGTGGGAGCACTGAAGCTTTCTTT

J gene: TRBJ2-5
V gene: TRBV6-5
clone size: NA
D gene: TRBD2
CDR3 protein: CASSHSLAGVETQYF
CDR3 DNA: TGTGCCAGCAGCCACTCACTAGCGGGAGTTGAGACCCAGTACTTC

J gene: TRBJ1-5
V gene: TRBV28
clone size: NA
D gene: NA
CDR3 protein: CASSLVSDYNQPQHF
CDR3 DNA: TGTGCCAGCAGTTTAGTATCTGATTACAATCAGCCCCAGCATTTT

J gene: TRBJ2-5
V gene: TRBV11-1
clone size: NA
D gene: TRBD2
CDR3 protein: CASSLWSAGGPHQETQYF
CDR3 DNA: TGTGCCAGCAGCTTATGGTCAGCGGGAGGCCCCCACCAAGAGACCCAGTACTTC

J gene: TRBJ1-6
V gene: TRBV7-3
clone size: NA
D gene: TRBD1
CDR3 protein: CASSLGTGSPLHF
CDR3 DNA: TGTGCCAGCAGCTTGGGGACAGGTTCACCCCTCCACTTT

J gene: TRBJ1-2
V gene: TRBV7-3
clone size: NA
D gene: TRBD1
CDR3 protein: CASSPAGTGGGYTF
CDR3 DNA: TGTGCCAGCAGCCCTGCCGGGACAGGCGGTGGCTACACCTTC

J gene: TRBJ2-1
V gene: TRBV5-8
clone size: NA
D gene: NA
CDR3 protein: CASSLQGGAYNEQFF
CDR3 DNA: TGTGCCAGCAGCTTACAGGGGGGGGCTTACAATGAGCAGTTCTTC

J gene: TRBJ2-2
V gene: TRBV5-4
clone size: NA
D gene: TRBD1
CDR3 protein: CASSSRTGGTTGELFF
CDR3 DNA: TGTGCCAGCAGCTCAAGGACAGGGGGTACCACCGGGGAGCTGTTTTTT

J gene: TRBJ2-3
V gene: TRBV2
clone size: NA
D gene: TRBD2
CDR3 protein: CASRVSGGITDTQYF
CDR3 DNA: TGTGCCAGCAGAGTTAGCGGGGGGATCACAGATACGCAGTATTTT

J gene: TRBJ2-6
V gene: TRBV7-2
clone size: NA
D gene: NA
CDR3 protein: CASSLAGLGANVLTF
CDR3 DNA: TGTGCCAGCAGCTTAGCTGGTTTGGGGGCCAACGTCCTGACTTTC

J gene: TRBJ2-5
V gene: TRBV30
clone size: NA
D gene: TRBD1
CDR3 protein: CAWSRTGVETQYF
CDR3 DNA: TGTGCCTGGAGTAGGACAGGGGTGGAGACCCAGTACTTC

J gene: TRBJ1-3
V gene: TRBV2
clone size: NA
D gene: NA
CDR3 protein: CASTGRNTIYF
CDR3 DNA: TGTGCCAGCACGGGGCGAAACACCATATATTTT

J gene: TRBJ2-4
V gene: TRBV29-1
clone size: NA
D gene: NA
CDR3 protein: CSVMGVLAKNIQYF
CDR3 DNA: TGCAGCGTTATGGGGGTCCTAGCCAAAAACATTCAGTACTTC

J gene: TRBJ1-5
V gene: TRBV15
clone size: NA
D gene: NA
CDR3 protein: CATSRDRYGGQPQHF
CDR3 DNA: TGTGCCACCAGCAGAGACCGATACGGGGGCCAGCCCCAGCATTTT

J gene: TRBJ1-1
V gene: TRBV12-5
clone size: NA
D gene: NA
CDR3 protein: CASGPPGWGETEAFF
CDR3 DNA: TGTGCTAGTGGGCCTCCCGGGTGGGGTGAAACTGAAGCTTTCTTT

J gene: TRBJ1-1
V gene: TRBV12-5
clone size: few
D gene: NA
CDR3 protein: CASGDGRFENTEAFF
CDR3 DNA: TGTGCTAGTGGTGACGGGAGGTTCGAAAACACTGAAGCTTTCTTT

J gene: TRBJ2-1
V gene: TRBV27
clone size: NA
D gene: TRBD2
CDR3 protein: CASIAPSGSSYNEQFF
CDR3 DNA: TGTGCCAGCATAGCCCCTAGCGGGAGCTCCTACAATGAGCAGTTCTTC

J gene: TRBJ1-2
V gene: TRBV30
clone size: NA
D gene: NA
CDR3 protein: CAWSPPPSGYTF
CDR3 DNA: TGTGCCTGGAGTCCCCCGCCGAGTGGCTACACCTTC

J gene: TRBJ2-5
V gene: TRBV9
clone size: NA
D gene: TRBD1
CDR3 protein: CASSVGDRGQQYF
CDR3 DNA: TGTGCCAGCAGCGTAGGAGACAGGGGGCAGCAGTACTTC

J gene: TRBJ2-1
V gene: TRBV20-1
clone size: NA
D gene: NA
CDR3 protein: CSARVPDREFF
CDR3 DNA: TGCAGTGCTAGAGTCCCGGACCGGGAGTTCTTC

J gene: TRBJ1-2
V gene: TRBV11-2
clone size: once
D gene: NA
CDR3 protein: CASSPRGAFLVGYTF
CDR3 DNA: TGTGCCAGCAGCCCCAGAGGAGCTTTCCTAGTTGGCTACACCTTC